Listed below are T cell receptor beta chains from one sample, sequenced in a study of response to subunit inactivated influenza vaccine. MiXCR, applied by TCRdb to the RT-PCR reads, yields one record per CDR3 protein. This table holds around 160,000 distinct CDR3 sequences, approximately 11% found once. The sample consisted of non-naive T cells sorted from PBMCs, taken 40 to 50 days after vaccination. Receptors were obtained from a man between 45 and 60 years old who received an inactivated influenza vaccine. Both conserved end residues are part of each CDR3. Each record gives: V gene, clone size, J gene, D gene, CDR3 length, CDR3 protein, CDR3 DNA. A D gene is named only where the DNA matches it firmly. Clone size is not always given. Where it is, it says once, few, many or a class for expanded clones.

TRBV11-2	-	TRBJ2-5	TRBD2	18	CASSLRLAGGIRRETQYF	TGTGCCAGCAGCCTTCGACTAGCGGGGGGGATTCGGCGAGAGACCCAGTACTTC
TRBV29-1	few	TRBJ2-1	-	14	CSVEDGWQVDEQFF	TGCAGCGTTGAAGATGGTTGGCAGGTTGATGAGCAGTTCTTC
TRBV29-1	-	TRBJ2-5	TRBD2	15	CSVGTSGGRAWTQYF	TGCAGCGTTGGGACGAGCGGGGGACGGGCGTGGACCCAGTACTTC
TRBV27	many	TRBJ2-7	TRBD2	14	CASSTASGPYEQYF	TGTGCCAGCAGTACGGCTAGCGGCCCCTACGAGCAGTACTTC
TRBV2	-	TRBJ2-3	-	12	CASSENVDTQYF	TGTGCCAGCAGTGAAAACGTAGATACGCAGTATTTT
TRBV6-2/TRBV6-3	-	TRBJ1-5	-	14	CASSFSQVYQPQHF	TGTGCCAGCAGTTTCAGCCAGGTCTATCAGCCCCAGCATTTT
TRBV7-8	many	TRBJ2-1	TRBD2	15	CASSLPGLARNEQFF	TGTGCCAGCAGCTTGCCGGGACTAGCGAGGAATGAGCAGTTCTTC
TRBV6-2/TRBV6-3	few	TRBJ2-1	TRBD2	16	CASSSSGTSVYNEQFF	TGTGCCAGCAGTTCCTCCGGGACTAGCGTATACAATGAGCAGTTCTTC
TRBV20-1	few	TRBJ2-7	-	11	CSANDRYEQYF	TGCAGTGCTAATGACAGGTACGAGCAGTACTTC
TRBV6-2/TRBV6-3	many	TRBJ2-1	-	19	CASRPGGGRRRGSYNEQFF	TGTGCCAGCAGACCAGGGGGGGGGCGTCGCCGTGGCTCCTACAATGAGCAGTTCTTC
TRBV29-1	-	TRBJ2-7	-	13	CSVERQGTYEQYF	TGCAGCGTTGAAAGGCAGGGAACTTACGAGCAGTACTTC
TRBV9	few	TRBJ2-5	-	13	CASSVDAPETQYF	TGTGCCAGCAGCGTAGACGCGCCTGAGACCCAGTACTTC
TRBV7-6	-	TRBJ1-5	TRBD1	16	CASSLGTGVSNQPQHF	TGTGCCAGCAGCTTAGGGACAGGGGTGAGCAATCAGCCCCAGCATTTT
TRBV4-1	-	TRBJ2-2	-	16	CASSRWFGGHGGELFF	TGCGCCAGCAGCCGATGGTTCGGGGGCCATGGCGGGGAGCTGTTTTTT
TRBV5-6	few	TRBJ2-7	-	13	CASSLWGIDEQYF	TGTGCCAGCAGCTTGTGGGGGATCGACGAGCAGTACTTC
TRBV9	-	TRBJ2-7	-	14	CASSPSGQIDEQYF	TGTGCCAGCAGCCCCTCTGGACAGATTGACGAGCAGTACTTC
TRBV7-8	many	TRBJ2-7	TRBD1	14	CASSWTGGSYEQYF	TGTGCCAGCAGCTGGACAGGGGGCTCCTACGAGCAGTACTTC
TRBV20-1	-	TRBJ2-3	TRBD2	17	CSASKPQGLANTDTQYF	TGCAGTGCTAGCAAACCCCAAGGACTAGCGAACACAGATACGCAGTATTTT
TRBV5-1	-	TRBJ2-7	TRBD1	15	CASSPEGQGAYEQYF	TGCGCCAGCAGCCCGGAGGGACAGGGGGCCTACGAGCAGTACTTC
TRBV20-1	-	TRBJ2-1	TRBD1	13	CSAPRDRYNEQFF	TGCAGTGCTCCACGGGACAGGTACAATGAGCAGTTCTTC
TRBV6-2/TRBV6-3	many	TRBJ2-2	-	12	CASSQGPGELFF	TGTGCCAGCAGTCAAGGGCCCGGGGAGCTGTTTTTT
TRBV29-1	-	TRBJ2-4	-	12	CSVADRINIQYF	TGCAGCGTTGCTGACAGGATTAACATTCAGTACTTC
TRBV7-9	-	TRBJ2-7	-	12	CASKGESGEQYF	TGTGCCAGTAAGGGGGAGTCGGGCGAGCAGTACTTC
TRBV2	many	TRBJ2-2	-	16	CARRTETGPTTGELFF	TGTGCCAGAAGGACGGAGACAGGACCGACCACCGGGGAGCTGTTTTTT
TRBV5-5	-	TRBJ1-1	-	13	CASSLVVDSEAFF	TGTGCCAGCAGCTTGGTAGTGGATAGTGAAGCTTTCTTT
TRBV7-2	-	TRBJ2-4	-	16	CASSLGWGRSKNIQYF	TGTGCCAGCAGCTTAGGTTGGGGTCGAAGCAAAAACATTCAGTACTTC
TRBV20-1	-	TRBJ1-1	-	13	CSAREGGIPEAFF	TGCAGTGCTAGGGAGGGGGGGATTCCTGAAGCTTTCTTT
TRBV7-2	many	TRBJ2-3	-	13	CASSFQTTDTQYF	TGTGCCAGCAGCTTCCAGACCACAGATACGCAGTATTTT
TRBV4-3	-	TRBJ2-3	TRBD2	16	CASSQVGGGATDTQYF	TGCGCCAGCAGCCAAGTGGGCGGGGGGGCCACAGATACGCAGTATTTT
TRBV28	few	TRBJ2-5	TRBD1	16	CASSLGQGATEETQYF	TGTGCCAGCAGTTTAGGACAGGGCGCGACTGAAGAGACCCAGTACTTC
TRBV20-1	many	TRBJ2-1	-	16	CSARGSDVSSYNEQFF	TGCAGTGCTAGAGGCAGTGATGTGAGCTCCTACAATGAGCAGTTCTTC
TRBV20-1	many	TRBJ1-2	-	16	CSARAQTHGWGGGYTF	TGCAGTGCTAGAGCCCAAACCCATGGATGGGGAGGTGGCTACACCTTC
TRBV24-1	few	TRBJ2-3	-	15	CATSDLRGSGNTQYF	TGTGCCACCAGTGATTTAAGGGGGAGTGGGAATACGCAGTATTTT
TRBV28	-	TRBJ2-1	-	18	CASSSSFGLANLYNEQFF	TGTGCCAGCAGTTCCTCCTTCGGGCTAGCCAACTTATACAATGAGCAGTTCTTC
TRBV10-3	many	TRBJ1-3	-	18	CAIRTTGQHNAGGNTIYF	TGTGCCATCAGGACAACGGGGCAGCATAATGCTGGGGGAAACACCATATATTTT
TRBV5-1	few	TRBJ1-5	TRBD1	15	CASSWSGQGNQPQHF	TGCGCCAGCAGCTGGTCAGGACAGGGTAATCAGCCCCAGCATTTT
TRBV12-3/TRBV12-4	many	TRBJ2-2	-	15	CASRPGNPNTGELFF	TGTGCCAGCAGGCCGGGAAACCCGAACACCGGGGAGCTGTTTTTT
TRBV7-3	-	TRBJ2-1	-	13	CASSLDPNNEQFF	TGTGCCAGCAGCTTAGACCCAAACAATGAGCAGTTCTTC
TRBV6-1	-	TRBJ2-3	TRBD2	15	CASTGLGTGGDTQYF	TGTGCCAGCACCGGACTAGGAACCGGAGGGGATACGCAGTATTTT
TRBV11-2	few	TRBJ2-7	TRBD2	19	CASSAGTSGRGAVHYEQYF	TGTGCCAGCAGCGCCGGGACTAGCGGGAGGGGAGCCGTTCACTACGAGCAGTACTTC
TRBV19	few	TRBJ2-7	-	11	CASTDSYEQYF	TGTGCCAGTACGGATTCTTACGAGCAGTACTTC
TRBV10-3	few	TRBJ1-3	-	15	CAIRVTAYSGNTIYF	TGTGCCATCAGGGTGACAGCTTACTCTGGAAACACCATATATTTT
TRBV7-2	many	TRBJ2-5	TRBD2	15	CASSLGLAFQETQYF	TGTGCCAGCAGCTTGGGACTAGCGTTTCAAGAGACCCAGTACTTC
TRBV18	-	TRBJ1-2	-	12	CASSLTDYGYTF	TGTGCCAGCTCATTGACAGACTATGGCTACACCTTC
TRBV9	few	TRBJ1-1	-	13	CASSVDSGTEAFF	TGTGCCAGCAGCGTAGACAGTGGCACTGAAGCTTTCTTT
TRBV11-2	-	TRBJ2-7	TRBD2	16	CASSSLKRGGPYEQYF	TGTGCCAGCAGCTCGCTCAAGCGGGGGGGACCCTACGAGCAGTACTTC
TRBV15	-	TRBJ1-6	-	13	CATSASSDSPLHF	TGTGCCACCAGCGCATCTTCCGATTCACCCCTCCACTTT
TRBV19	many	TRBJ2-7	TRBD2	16	CASSGGLAGAFYEQYF	TGTGCCAGTAGTGGAGGACTAGCGGGAGCCTTCTACGAGCAGTACTTC
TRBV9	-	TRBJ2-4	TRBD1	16	CASSPGGSLAKNIQYF	TGTGCCAGCAGCCCAGGGGGATCCCTAGCCAAAAACATTCAGTACTTC
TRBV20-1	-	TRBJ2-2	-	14	CSASPGHYTGELFF	TGCAGTGCTAGCCCGGGACATTACACCGGGGAGCTGTTTTTT
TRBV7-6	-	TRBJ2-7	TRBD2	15	CASSLETSGFHEQYF	TGTGCCAGCAGCTTAGAGACTAGCGGGTTCCACGAGCAGTACTTC
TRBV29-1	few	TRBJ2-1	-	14	CSCRGGPQRDEQFF	TGCAGCTGTCGCGGTGGTCCTCAACGGGATGAGCAGTTCTTC
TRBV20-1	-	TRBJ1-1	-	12	CSASSWATEAFF	TGCAGTGCTAGTTCCTGGGCCACTGAAGCTTTCTTT
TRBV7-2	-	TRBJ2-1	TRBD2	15	CASRLASGEYNEQFF	TGTGCCAGCCGACTAGCTAGCGGGGAGTACAATGAGCAGTTCTTC
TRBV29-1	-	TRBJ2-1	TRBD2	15	CSVDTGLAGRNEQFF	TGCAGCGTTGACACGGGACTAGCGGGAAGGAATGAGCAGTTCTTC